This T cell receptor (beta chain) originates from a study of cytomegalovirus exposure and HLA in healthy donors. Study results and caveats: Most of the TCR beta V segments (in an earlier analysis) were productive either about 87% or about 30% of the time. Among the most significant clusters, several appeared linked to common viral pathogens in a later analysis.

The PCR had 60 Vbeta and 13 Jbeta primers. Clones were sequenced by immunoSEQ multiplex PCR, and TCRdb holds only the in-frame ones, with some missing. The table includes 85,000 to 110,000 clones, approximately 72% detected once. The V gene's germline CDR1 is SNHLY and CDR2 FYNNEI. V was clipped by 4 bases and J by 7 bases, with 13 bases between them. This CDR3 comprises 13 residues. As to this clone: Its matching antigen is unknown.

The sample comprised PBMCs. The chain employs TRBV2 and TRBJ1-2, with D unclear. The clonotype comes from a woman in her fifties or sixties in good health and CMV-seronegative. CDR3 amino acids: CASSVSSRIGYTF. The CDR3 bases are TGTGCCAGCAGTGTAAGTTCGAGGATTGGCTACACCTTC.